The TCR beta chain under discussion was sequenced for a study of PD-1 blockade in classical Hodgkin lymphoma. Germline assignment: CDR1 SGHRS and CDR2 YFSETQ. V was trimmed by 0 bases and J by 7 bases, leaving 14 bases between them. The CDR3 extends over 14 amino acids. Using immunoSEQ multiplex PCR, the repertoire was profiled, and TCRdb retains in-frame clones only, with some absent. The table shows about 32,000 clones, with approximately 85% occurring only once. The time point denotes: cycle 4 day 1 (C4D1), after five to seven weeks of nivolumab. All patients experienced relapse after autologous stem cell transplantation, and brentuximab vedotin exposure was variable.

The V call is TRBV5-1, the J call TRBJ2-7; unclear D gene. The sequences come from peripheral blood mononuclear cells (PBMCs), collected before the fourth cycle of nivolumab. The receptor was isolated from a human donor with classical Hodgkin lymphoma. CDR3 loop: CASSLASDGLEQYF. The CDR3 DNA sequence: TGCGCCAGCAGCTTGGCCAGTGACGGTCTAGAGCAGTACTTC.